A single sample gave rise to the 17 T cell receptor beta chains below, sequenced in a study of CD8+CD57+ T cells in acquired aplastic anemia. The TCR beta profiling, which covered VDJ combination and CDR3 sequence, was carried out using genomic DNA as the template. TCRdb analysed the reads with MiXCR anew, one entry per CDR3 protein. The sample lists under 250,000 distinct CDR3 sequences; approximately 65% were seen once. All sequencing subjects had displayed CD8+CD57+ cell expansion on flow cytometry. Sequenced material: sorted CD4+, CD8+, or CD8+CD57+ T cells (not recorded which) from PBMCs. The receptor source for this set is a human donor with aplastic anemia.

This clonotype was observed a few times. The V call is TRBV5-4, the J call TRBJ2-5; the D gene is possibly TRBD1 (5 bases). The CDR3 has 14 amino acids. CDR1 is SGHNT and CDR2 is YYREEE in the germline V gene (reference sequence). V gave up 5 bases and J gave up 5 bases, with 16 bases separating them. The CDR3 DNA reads TGTGCCAGCAGTAATGAGGCAGGGCAGGAGACCCAGTACTTC. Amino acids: CASSNEAGQETQYF.

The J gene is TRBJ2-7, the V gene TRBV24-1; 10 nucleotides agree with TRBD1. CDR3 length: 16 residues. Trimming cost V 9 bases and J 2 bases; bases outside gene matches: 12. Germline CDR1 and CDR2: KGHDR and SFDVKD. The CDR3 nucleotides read TGTGCCACCTCCATCATAGGGACAGGGGTTCCCTACGAGCAGTACTTC. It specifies CATSIIGTGVPYEQYF.

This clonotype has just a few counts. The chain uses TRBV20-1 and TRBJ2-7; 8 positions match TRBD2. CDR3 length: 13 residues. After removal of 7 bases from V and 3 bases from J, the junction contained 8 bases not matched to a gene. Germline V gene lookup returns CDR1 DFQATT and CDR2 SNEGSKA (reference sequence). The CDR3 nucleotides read TGCAGTGTTACCATAGGGACTAGCTACGAGCAGTACTTC. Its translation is CSVTIGTSYEQYF.

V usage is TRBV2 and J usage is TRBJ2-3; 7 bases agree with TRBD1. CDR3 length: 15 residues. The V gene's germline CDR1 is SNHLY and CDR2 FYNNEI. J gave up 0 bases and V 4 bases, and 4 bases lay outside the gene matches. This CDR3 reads CASSGDRTSTDTQYF. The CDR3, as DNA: TGTGCCAGCAGTGGGGACAGAACTAGCACAGATACGCAGTATTTT.

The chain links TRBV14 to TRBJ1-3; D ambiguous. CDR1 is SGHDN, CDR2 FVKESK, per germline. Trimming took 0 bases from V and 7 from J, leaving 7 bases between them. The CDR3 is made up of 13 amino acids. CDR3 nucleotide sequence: TGTGCCAGCAGCCAAGATTCGGGGAACACCATATATTTT. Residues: CASSQDSGNTIYF.

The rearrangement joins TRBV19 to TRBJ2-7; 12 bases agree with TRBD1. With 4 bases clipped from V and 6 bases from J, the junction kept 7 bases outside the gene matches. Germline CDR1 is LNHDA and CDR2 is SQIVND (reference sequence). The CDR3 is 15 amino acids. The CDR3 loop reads CASSSVGTGGFEQYF. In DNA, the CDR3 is TGTGCCAGTAGTAGTGTGGGGACAGGGGGCTTCGAGCAGTACTTC.

In DNA, the CDR3 is TGCAGTGCTCAGCGGGTGAATGAGCAGTTCTTC. Translated, it gives CSAQRVNEQFF. This chain uses TRBV20-1 with TRBJ2-1; tentatively, D is TRBD2 (6 bases). V dropped 5 bases and J dropped 7 bases, with 9 bases sitting between them. Per germline, CDR1 DFQATT and CDR2 SNEGSKA (reference sequence). CDR3 length: 11 residues.

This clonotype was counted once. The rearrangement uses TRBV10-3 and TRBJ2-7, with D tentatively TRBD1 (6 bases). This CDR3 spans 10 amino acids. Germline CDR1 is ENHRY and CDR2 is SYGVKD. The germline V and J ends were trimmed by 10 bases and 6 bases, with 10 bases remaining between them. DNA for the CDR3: TGTGCCACAGGACAGCTCGAGCAGTACTTC. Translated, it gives CATGQLEQYF.

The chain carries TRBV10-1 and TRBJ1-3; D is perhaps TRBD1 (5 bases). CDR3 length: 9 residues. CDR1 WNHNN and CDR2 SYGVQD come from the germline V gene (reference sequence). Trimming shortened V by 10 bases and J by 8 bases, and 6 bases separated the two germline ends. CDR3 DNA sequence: TGCGCCAAAGGGGACACCATATATTTT. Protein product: CAKGDTIYF.

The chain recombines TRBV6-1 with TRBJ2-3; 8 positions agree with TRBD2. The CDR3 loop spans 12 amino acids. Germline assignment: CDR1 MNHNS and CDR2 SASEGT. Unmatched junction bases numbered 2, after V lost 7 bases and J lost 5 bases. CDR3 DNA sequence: TGTGCCAGCATGGGACTAGTAGATACGCAGTATTTT. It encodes CASMGLVDTQYF.

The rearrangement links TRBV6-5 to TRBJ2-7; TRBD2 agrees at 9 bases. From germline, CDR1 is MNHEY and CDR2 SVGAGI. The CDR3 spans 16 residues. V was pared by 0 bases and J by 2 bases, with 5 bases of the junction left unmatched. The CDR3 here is CASSYSASGETYEQYF. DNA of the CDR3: TGTGCCAGCAGTTACTCAGCTAGCGGGGAGACCTACGAGCAGTACTTC.

CDR3 loop: CAISDRGTDTQHF. For the CDR3, the DNA is TGTGCCATCAGTGACAGGGGCACAGATACGCAGCATTTT. The gene calls are TRBV10-3 and TRBJ2-3, with a weak D call TRBD1 (6 bases). The J call may be in error: the DNA end matches TRBJ1-5 better. Germline values: CDR1 ENHRY, CDR2 SYGVKD. This CDR3 has 13 residues.

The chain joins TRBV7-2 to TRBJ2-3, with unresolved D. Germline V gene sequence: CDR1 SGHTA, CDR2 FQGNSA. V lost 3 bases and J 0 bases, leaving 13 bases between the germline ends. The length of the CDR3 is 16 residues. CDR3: CASSFGVTSSTDTQYF. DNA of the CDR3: TGTGCCAGCAGCTTCGGAGTGACGTCTAGCACAGATACGCAGTATTTT.

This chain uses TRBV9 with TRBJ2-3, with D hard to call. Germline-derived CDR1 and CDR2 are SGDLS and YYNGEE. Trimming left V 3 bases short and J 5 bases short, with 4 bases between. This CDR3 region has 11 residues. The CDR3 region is CASSALDTQYF. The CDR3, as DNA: TGTGCCAGCAGCGCCTTAGATACGCAGTATTTT.

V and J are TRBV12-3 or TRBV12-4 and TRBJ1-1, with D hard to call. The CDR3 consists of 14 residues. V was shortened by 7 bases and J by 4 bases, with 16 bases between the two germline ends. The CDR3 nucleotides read TGTGCCAGCACCGCCGGGCAAAGGGCCACTGAAGCTTTCTTT. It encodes CASTAGQRATEAFF.

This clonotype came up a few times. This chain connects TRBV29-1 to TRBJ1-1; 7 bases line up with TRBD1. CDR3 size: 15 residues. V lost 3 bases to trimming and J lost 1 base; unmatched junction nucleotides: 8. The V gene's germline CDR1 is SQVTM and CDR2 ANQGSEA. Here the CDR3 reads CSVEGQHVSNTEAFF. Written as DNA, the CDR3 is TGCAGCGTTGAGGGACAGCACGTTTCGAACACTGAAGCTTTCTTT.

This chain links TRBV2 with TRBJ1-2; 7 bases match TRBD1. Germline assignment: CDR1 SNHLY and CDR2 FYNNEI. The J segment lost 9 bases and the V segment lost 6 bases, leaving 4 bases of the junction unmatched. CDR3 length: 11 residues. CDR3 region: CASRLGGSYTF. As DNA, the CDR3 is TGTGCCAGCAGGCTAGGGGGCAGCTACACCTTC.